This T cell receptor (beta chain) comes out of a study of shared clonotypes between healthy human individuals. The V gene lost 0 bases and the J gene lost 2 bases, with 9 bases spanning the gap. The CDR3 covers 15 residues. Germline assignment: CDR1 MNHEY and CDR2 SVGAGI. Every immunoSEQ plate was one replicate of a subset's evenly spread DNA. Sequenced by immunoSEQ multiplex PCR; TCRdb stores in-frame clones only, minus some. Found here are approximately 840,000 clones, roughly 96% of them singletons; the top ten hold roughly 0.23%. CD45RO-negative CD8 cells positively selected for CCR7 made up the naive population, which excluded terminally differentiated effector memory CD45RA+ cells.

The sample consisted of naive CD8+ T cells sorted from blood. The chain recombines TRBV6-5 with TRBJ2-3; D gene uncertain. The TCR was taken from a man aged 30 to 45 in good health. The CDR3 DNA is TGTGCCAGCAGTTACTCACCGGATGACACAGATACGCAGTATTTT. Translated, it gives CASSYSPDDTDTQYF.